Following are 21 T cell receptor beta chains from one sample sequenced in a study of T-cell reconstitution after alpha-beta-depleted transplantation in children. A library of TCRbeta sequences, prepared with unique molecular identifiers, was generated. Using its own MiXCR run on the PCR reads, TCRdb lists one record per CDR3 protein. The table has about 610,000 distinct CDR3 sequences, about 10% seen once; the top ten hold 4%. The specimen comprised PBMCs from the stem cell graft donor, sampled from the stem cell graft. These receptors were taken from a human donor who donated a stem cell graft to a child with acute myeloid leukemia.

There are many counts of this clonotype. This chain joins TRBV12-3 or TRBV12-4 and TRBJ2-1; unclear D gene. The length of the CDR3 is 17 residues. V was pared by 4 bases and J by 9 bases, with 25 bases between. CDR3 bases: TGTGCCAGCAGTTCCCCAACAGTGGGCGGTTACAATAGTGAGCAGTTCTTC. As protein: CASSSPTVGGYNSEQFF.

The CDR3 sequence is CSVAQGYYEQYF. CDR3 in DNA: TGCAGCGTTGCACAGGGTTACTACGAGCAGTACTTC. The V and J genes are TRBV29-1 and TRBJ2-7, with D perhaps TRBD1 (6 bases). This CDR3 is built from 12 residues. The germline V gene has CDR1 SQVTM and CDR2 ANQGSEA. V was trimmed by 4 bases and J by 3 bases, leaving 10 bases between them.

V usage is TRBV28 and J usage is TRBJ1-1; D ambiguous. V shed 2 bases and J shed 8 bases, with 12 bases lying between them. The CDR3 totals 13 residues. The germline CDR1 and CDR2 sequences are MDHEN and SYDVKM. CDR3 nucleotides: TGTGCCAGCAGTTTAATAATTGGGTCGGAAGCTTTCTTT. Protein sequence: CASSLIIGSEAFF.

CDR3 nucleotides: TGCAGTGCTAGAGAAGGGGCAGGGAACACCGGGGAGCTGTTTTTT. Its translation: CSAREGAGNTGELFF. The V call is TRBV20-1, the J call TRBJ2-2, with a weak D call TRBD1 (5 bases). Trimming took off 0 bases at V and 1 base at J, with 9 bases between the two ends. The CDR3 covers 15 residues. Germline V CDR1 and CDR2: DFQATT, SNEGSKA (reference sequence).

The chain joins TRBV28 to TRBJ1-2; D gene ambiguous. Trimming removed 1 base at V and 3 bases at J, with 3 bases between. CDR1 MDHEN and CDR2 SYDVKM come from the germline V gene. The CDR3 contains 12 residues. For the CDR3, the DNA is TGTGCCAGCAGTTTATTCGACTATGGCTACACCTTC. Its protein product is CASSLFDYGYTF.

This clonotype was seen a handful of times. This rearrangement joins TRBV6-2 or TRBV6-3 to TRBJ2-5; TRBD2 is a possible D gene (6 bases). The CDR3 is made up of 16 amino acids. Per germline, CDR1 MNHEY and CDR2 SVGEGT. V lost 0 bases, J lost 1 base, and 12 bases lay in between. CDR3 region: CASSYSAGGVQETQYF. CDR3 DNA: TGTGCCAGCAGTTACTCAGCGGGCGGGGTCCAAGAGACCCAGTACTTC.

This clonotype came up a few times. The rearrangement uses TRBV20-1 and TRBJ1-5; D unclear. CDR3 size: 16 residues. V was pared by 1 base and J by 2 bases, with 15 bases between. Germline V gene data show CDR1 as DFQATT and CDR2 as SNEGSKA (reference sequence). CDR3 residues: CSARGEGTGGNQPQHF. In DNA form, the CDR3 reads TGCAGTGCTAGAGGCGAGGGTACCGGGGGCAATCAGCCCCAGCATTTT.

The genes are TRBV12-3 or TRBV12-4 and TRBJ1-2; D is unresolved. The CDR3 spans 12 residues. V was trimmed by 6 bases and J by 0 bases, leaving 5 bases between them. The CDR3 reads CASSTPNYGYTF. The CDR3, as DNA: TGTGCCAGCAGCACTCCTAACTATGGCTACACCTTC.

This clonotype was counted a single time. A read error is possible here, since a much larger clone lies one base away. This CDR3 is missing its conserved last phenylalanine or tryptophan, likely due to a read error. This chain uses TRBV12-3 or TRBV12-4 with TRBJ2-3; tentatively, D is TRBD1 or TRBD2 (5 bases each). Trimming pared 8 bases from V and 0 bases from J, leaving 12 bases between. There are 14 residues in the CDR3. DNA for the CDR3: TGTGCCAGCTCCGGGGCTAGTAGCACAGATACGCAGTATTTA. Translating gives CASSGASSTDTQYL.

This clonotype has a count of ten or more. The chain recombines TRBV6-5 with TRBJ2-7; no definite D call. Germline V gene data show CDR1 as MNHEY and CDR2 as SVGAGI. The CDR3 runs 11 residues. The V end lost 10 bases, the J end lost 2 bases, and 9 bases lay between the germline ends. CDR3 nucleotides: TGTGCCACCCGCGGCCCCTACGAGCAGTACTTC. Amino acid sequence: CATRGPYEQYF.

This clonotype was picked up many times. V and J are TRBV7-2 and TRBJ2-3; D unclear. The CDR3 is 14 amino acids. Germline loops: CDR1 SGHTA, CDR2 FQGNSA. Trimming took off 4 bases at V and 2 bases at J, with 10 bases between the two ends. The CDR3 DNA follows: TGTGCCAGCAGCTCTCTTAGGCTCACAGATACGCAGTATTTT. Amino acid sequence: CASSSLRLTDTQYF.

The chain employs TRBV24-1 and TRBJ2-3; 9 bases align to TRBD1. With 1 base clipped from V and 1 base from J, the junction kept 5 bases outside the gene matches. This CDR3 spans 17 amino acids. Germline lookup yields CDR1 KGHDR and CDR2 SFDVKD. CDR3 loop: CATSDFGDRVGTDTQYF. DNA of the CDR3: TGTGCCACCAGTGATTTTGGGGACAGGGTAGGCACAGATACGCAGTATTTT.

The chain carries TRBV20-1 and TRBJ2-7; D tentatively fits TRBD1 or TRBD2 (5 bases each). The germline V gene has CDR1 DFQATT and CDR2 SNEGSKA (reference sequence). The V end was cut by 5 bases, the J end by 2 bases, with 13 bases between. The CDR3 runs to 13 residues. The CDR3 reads CSAHGTEAYEQYF. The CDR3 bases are TGCAGTGCTCACGGGACGGAAGCCTACGAGCAGTACTTC.

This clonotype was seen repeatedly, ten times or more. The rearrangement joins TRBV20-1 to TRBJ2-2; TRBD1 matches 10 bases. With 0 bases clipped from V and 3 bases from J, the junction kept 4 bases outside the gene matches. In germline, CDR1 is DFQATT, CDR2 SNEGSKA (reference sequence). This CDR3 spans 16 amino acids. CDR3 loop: CSARDRGTGDTGELFF. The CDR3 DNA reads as TGCAGTGCTAGAGATAGGGGGACAGGGGACACCGGGGAGCTGTTTTTT.

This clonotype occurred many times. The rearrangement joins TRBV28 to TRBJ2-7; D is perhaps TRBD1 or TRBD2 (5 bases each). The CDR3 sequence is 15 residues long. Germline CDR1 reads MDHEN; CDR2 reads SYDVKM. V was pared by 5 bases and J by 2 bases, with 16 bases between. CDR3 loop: CASSSPGRHAYEQYF. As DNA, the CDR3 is TGTGCCAGCAGTAGTCCGGGACGGCATGCCTACGAGCAGTACTTC.

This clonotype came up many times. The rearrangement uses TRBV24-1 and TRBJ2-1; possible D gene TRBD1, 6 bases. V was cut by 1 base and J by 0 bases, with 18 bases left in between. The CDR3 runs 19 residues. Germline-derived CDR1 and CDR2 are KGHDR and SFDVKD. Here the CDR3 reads CATSDFGTNDESSYNEQFF. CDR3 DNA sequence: TGTGCCACCAGTGATTTCGGGACAAACGATGAGAGCTCCTACAATGAGCAGTTCTTC.

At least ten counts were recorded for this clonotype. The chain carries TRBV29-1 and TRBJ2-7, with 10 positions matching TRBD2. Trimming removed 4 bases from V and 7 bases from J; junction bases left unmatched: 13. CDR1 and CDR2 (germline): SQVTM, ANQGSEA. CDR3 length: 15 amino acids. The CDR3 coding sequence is TGCAGCGTTGCCACGGCTAGCGGGGGCCTACTGGAGCAGTACTTC. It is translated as CSVATASGGLLEQYF.

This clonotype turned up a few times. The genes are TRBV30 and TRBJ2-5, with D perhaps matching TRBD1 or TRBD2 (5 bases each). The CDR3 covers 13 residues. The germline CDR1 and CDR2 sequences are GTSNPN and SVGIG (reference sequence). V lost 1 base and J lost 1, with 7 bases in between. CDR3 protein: CAWSGGSQETQYF. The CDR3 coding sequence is TGTGCCTGGAGTGGGGGGAGCCAAGAGACCCAGTACTTC.

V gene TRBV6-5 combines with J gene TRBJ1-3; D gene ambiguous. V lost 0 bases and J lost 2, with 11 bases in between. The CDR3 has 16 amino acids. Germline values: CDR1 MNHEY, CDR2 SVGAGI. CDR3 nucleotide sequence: TGTGCCAGCAGTTACTCCCCGGGAGAAACTGGAAACACCATATATTTT. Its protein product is CASSYSPGETGNTIYF.

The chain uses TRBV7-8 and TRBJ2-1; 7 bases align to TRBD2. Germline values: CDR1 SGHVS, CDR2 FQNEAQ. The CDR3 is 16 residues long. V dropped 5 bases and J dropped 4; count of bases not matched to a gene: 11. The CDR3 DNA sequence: TGTGCCAGCAGCCCAACGGGCGGGGGTTCTTACAATGAGCAGTTCTTC. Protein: CASSPTGGGSYNEQFF.

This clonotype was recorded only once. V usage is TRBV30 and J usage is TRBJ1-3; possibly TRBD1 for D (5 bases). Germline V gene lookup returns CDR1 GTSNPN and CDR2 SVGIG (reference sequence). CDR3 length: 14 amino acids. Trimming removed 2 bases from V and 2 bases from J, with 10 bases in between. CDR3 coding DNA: TGTGCCTGGAGTCTCGGCAGGGCTGGAAACACCATATATTTT. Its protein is CAWSLGRAGNTIYF.